Shown below are 2 T cell receptor beta chains from a single sample sequenced in a study of blood T cell repertoires in COVID-19. The table came from immunoSEQ multiplex PCR; TCRdb's copy has only in-frame clones and leaves some out. The sample consists of under 300,000 clones, around 88% of them appearing once. The specimen was peripheral blood. Receptor source: a man of 80 years or more with acute or convalescent COVID-19.

This clone was recorded only once. V and J are TRBV10-3 and TRBJ2-5, with D perhaps TRBD2 (6 bases). Germline lookup yields CDR1 ENHRY and CDR2 SYGVKD. This CDR3 comprises 13 residues. Trimming removed 8 bases at V and 2 bases at J, with 12 bases between. CDR3 nucleotides: TGTGCCATCGGGACTGGTCTACAAGAGACCCAGTACTTC. Translation gives CAIGTGLQETQYF.

This clone was found once. The chain joins TRBV2 to TRBJ1-1; D is ambiguous. CDR3 size: 13 residues. Germline CDR1 reads SNHLY; CDR2 reads FYNNEI. V was clipped by 4 bases and J by 2 bases, with 8 bases between them. CDR3 nucleotide sequence: TGTGCCAGCAGTGTCGCACACAACACTGAAGCTTTCTTT. It specifies CASSVAHNTEAFF. The complete variable domain, with remaining parts taken from reference TRBV2 and TRBJ1-1, reads EPEVTQTPSHQVTQMGQEVILRCVPISNHLYFYWYRQILGQKVEFLVSFYNNEISEKSEIFDDQFSVERPDGSNFTLKIRSTKLEDSAMYFCASSVAHNTEAFFGQGTRLTVV.